This is a list of T cell receptor beta chains from one sample in a study of T cells after yellow fever vaccination. From the 5' RACE reads, TCRdb called clonotypes with MiXCR, one entry per CDR3 protein. The table shows 550,000 or so distinct CDR3 sequences, with roughly a fifth occurring only once. The specimen comprised PBMCs, sampled 15 days after the yellow fever booster vaccination. The receptors stem from a man aged 25 to 45 who received the YFV17D yellow fever vaccine. Both conserved end residues are part of each CDR3. D genes are given only for firm matches. The size of a clone is reported for some rows only, either as once, few or many, or as a class for expanded clones.

j_gene	v_gene	d_gene	len	abundance	CDR3nt	CDR3aa
TRBJ2-1	TRBV14	.	11	few	TGTGCCAGCAGCCAGGGTTTTGAGCAGTTCTTC	CASSQGFEQFF
TRBJ2-3	TRBV20-1	TRBD2	14	.	TGCAGTGCTGGAACTAGCGGGAGTGCAGATACGCAGTATTTT	CSAGTSGSADTQYF
TRBJ2-7	TRBV12-3/TRBV12-4	.	12	.	TGTGCCAGCAGCTCGTTGATGTACGAGCAGTACTTC	CASSSLMYEQYF
TRBJ1-2	TRBV6-5	.	13	.	TGTGCCAGCAGGTTACGGCAGTCCGGTGGCTACACCTTC	CASRLRQSGGYTF
TRBJ2-2	TRBV12-3/TRBV12-4	TRBD1	15	.	TGTGCCAGCAACAAACCCGGGACAGCCAGCGGGGAGCTGTTTTTT	CASNKPGTASGELFF
TRBJ2-1	TRBV4-3	.	13	many	TGCGCCAGCAGCCGGGCAGGGGTCAATGAGCAGTTCTTC	CASSRAGVNEQFF
TRBJ2-5	TRBV27	.	14	.	TGTGCCAGCAGTTTATCACTCGGAACGGCAACCCAGTACTTC	CASSLSLGTATQYF
TRBJ2-3	TRBV4-3	.	16	few	TGCGCCAGCAGCCAAGACAGGGAATTCCTCACAGATACGCAGTATTTT	CASSQDREFLTDTQYF
TRBJ1-1	TRBV20-1	.	16	.	TGCAGTGCTAGAGGCGTCATAGGGCGGGCGAACACTGAAGCTTTCTTT	CSARGVIGRANTEAFF
TRBJ1-1	TRBV5-1	.	14	few	TGCGCCAGCAGCTTGGTAGGGTGGGACACTGAAGCTTTCTTT	CASSLVGWDTEAFF
TRBJ2-7	TRBV4-3	.	15	.	TGCGCCAGCAGCCAAGATCCCGGGAGCTCCTACGAGCAGTACTTC	CASSQDPGSSYEQYF
TRBJ1-2	TRBV9	.	15	.	TGTGCCAGCAGCGTAAGGGGGGCCCTTCTATCCGGCTACACCTTC	CASSVRGALLSGYTF
TRBJ2-1	TRBV12-5	.	13	.	TGTGCTAGTGGTTTGAATCCCCGGAATGAGCAGTTCTTC	CASGLNPRNEQFF
TRBJ2-1	TRBV6-5	TRBD1	15	.	TGTGCCAGCAGTTCAGGGACAGGGGCCACCAATGAGCAGTTCTTC	CASSSGTGATNEQFF
TRBJ2-3	TRBV5-1	.	15	.	TGCGCCAGCAGCTTGGACTTCCGAGTGGTAGATACGCAGTATTTT	CASSLDFRVVDTQYF
TRBJ2-1	TRBV5-1	TRBD2	16	.	TGCGCCAGCAGCTTGGTCGGGGGGTATTCCTACAATGAGCAGTTCTTC	CASSLVGGYSYNEQFF
TRBJ1-2	TRBV5-1	.	13	few	TGCGCCAGCAGCTCCCGGCAGGGTGGTGGCTACACCTTC	CASSSRQGGGYTF
TRBJ1-6	TRBV20-1	.	14	few	TGCAGTGCCGGGCGGGGGGCAGATAATTCACCCCTCCACTTT	CSAGRGADNSPLHF
TRBJ2-7	TRBV20-1	.	13	.	TGCAGTGCTAGTACGGGAGAAGGTTACGAGCAGTACTTC	CSASTGEGYEQYF
TRBJ2-3	TRBV12-3/TRBV12-4	TRBD2	15	once	TGTGCCAGCATTCCCCTAGCGGGAGTGGGAGATACGCAGTATTTT	CASIPLAGVGDTQYF
TRBJ2-3	TRBV2	.	15	few	TGTGCCAGCAGTGAGGGGCAGGGGTCAGTAGATACGCAGTATTTT	CASSEGQGSVDTQYF
TRBJ2-3	TRBV11-1	.	18	few	TGTGCCAGCAGCGCACCATTAGGGCGTTCTAGGGCGCCAGATACGCAGTATTTT	CASSAPLGRSRAPDTQYF
TRBJ2-1	TRBV6-1	TRBD1	16	many	TGTGCCAGCAGCCTGGGACAGGGGGGGTCCTACAATGAGCAGTTCTTC	CASSLGQGGSYNEQFF
TRBJ2-3	TRBV5-5	.	12	few	TGTGCCAGCAGCTTGGGCCAATTTACGCAGTATTTT	CASSLGQFTQYF